This TCR beta chain was identified during a study of CD8 T cells in ankylosing spondylitis. Study outcomes and limitations: Matched ankylosing spondylitis synovial fluid reportedly showed significant enrichment of disease-linked clones. A TCR beta motif of fewer than ten highly homologous variants seemed to mark ankylosing spondylitis blood.

Researchers built TCR beta libraries using quantitative 5'-RACE with molecular barcodes. Via MiXCR, TCRdb re-called the 5' RACE reads, giving one row per CDR3 protein. The sample yields roughly 670,000 distinct CDR3 sequences, around 20% seen once. As to this clonotype: As yet, its antigen is unknown.

V lost 1 base to trimming and J lost 3 bases, with 13 bases between them. This CDR3 spans 15 amino acids. Germline V CDR1 and CDR2: SGHRS, YFSETQ. Source material: blood, either unsorted or a sorted T cell fraction (not recorded which). The receptor was isolated from a male donor with ankylosing spondylitis. The chain joins TRBV5-1 to TRBJ1-2; a weak D match, TRBD1 (5 bases). DNA for the CDR3: TGCGCCAGCAGCTTGAGACCCTGGGACGACTATGGCTACACCTTC. This codes for CASSLRPWDDYGYTF.